The sequence of this T cell receptor (beta chain) was determined in a study of T cell changes during pregnancy in multiple sclerosis. Produced via immunoSEQ multiplex PCR; TCRdb's table is partial and in-frame only. The sample shows 70,000 to 100,000 clones, about 93% of them seen only once. In germline, CDR1 is MGHRA, CDR2 YSYEKL. Trimming removed 5 bases at V and 6 bases at J, with 11 bases between. CDR3 length: 13 residues. The sequencing here drew on peripheral blood, taken in the third trimester of pregnancy. The clonotype was recovered from a female donor in good health, enrolled as a control in a pregnancy study. This chain uses TRBV4-1 with TRBJ1-5; possibly TRBD1 for D (5 bases). DNA of the CDR3: TGCGCCAGCAGCGGAGGGGTAGGTCAGCCCCAGCATTTT. Its protein product is CASSGGVGQPQHF.